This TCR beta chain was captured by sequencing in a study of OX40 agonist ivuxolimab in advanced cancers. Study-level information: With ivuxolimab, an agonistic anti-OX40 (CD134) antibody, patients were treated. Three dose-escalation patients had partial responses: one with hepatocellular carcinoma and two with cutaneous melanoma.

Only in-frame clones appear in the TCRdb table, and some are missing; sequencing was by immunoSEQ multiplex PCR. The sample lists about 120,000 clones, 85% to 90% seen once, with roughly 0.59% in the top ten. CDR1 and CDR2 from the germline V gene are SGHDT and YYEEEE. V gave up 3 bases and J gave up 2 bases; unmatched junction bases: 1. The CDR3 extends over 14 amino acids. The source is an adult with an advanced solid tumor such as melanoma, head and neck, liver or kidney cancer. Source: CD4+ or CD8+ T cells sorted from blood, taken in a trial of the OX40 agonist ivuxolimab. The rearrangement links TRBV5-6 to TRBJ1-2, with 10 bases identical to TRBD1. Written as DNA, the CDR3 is TGTGCCAGCAGCTCGGGACAGGGGAACTATGGCTACACCTTC. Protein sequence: CASSSGQGNYGYTF.